This TCR beta chain was sequenced during a study of identical twins. Findings and caveats of the study: Out-of-frame beta sequences exhibited a weaker degree of excess twin sharing. Out-of-frame TCR alpha sharing in monozygotic twins exceeded recombination model predictions.

On this clonotype: The antigen remains undetermined.

The CDR3 has 15 amino acids. J gave up 5 bases and V 5 bases, and 9 bases lay outside the gene matches. The germline CDR1 and CDR2 sequences are SGHVS and FQNEAQ. Addition of a universal primer site occurred through template switching, and cDNA carried unique molecular identifiers. TCRdb reanalysed the 5' RACE reads using MiXCR and keeps one entry per CDR3 protein. The profile shows hundreds of thousands of distinct CDR3 sequences, roughly 18% of them singletons. These data also featured in a second study, about T cells expressing NK-cell markers. From that study: There remained a lack of clarity about HCMV specificity of expanded NKG2C+ T cell clones.

Material for sequencing was PBMCs. This chain links TRBV7-8 with TRBJ2-1, with TRBD2 matching over 7 bases. This receptor was obtained from a woman under 30 in good health. DNA for the CDR3: TGTGCCAGCAGCCCTGGGGGGGGTTCCAACAATGAGCAGTTCTTC. It specifies CASSPGGGSNNEQFF.